Following are 7 T cell receptor beta chains from one sample sequenced in a study of regulatory T cells in long-lasting Graves disease. Time point meaning: newly diagnosed GD, antithyroid drugs for less than 3 months. Generation of the TCR library employed RNA extracted from PBMCs. Investigators prepared the TCR beta libraries by applying iRepertoire HTBI primers and Arm-PCR of CDR3 regions. One entry per CDR3 protein results from TCRdb running MiXCR on the multiplex PCR reads. This table holds 440,000 or so distinct CDR3 sequences, 15% found once. The same specimen was also included in a second study, on T cells in Graves' hyperthyroidism and ophthalmopathy.

Sequencing was performed on peripheral blood mononuclear cells (PBMCs), taken at new diagnosis, from a patient treated with antithyroid drugs. Receptors were obtained from a woman aged 25-40 years with Graves disease.

V gene TRBV15 combines with J gene TRBJ2-1; D uncertain. This CDR3 has 17 residues. Germline V gene lookup returns CDR1 LNHNV and CDR2 YYDKDF (reference sequence). V lost 0 bases to trimming and J lost 5 bases, with 17 bases between them. This CDR3 is CATSREAFPGPNNEQFF. The DNA for the CDR3 is TGTGCCACCAGCAGAGAGGCCTTTCCCGGGCCCAACAATGAGCAGTTCTTC.

In the case of this clonotype: A much larger clone lies a single base off, so this may be a read error. V and J are TRBV13 and TRBJ1-3; D possibly corresponds to TRBD1 (5 bases). The CDR3 loop spans 15 amino acids. Germline V gene sequence: CDR1 PRHDT, CDR2 FYEKMQ (reference sequence). This CDR3 reads CASSLRTTSGNSIYF. CDR3 DNA: TGTGCCAGCAGCTTAAGGACAACGTCTGGAAACTCCATATATTTT.

The sample holds many counts of this clonotype. The gene calls are TRBV27 and TRBJ1-2, with D maybe TRBD1 (5 bases). Per germline, CDR1 MNHEY and CDR2 SMNVEV (reference sequence). The CDR3 totals 14 residues. V was cut by 4 bases and J by 0 bases, with 9 bases left in between. The CDR3 protein is CASSSRDPNYGYTF. The CDR3 DNA follows: TGTGCCAGCAGTTCCCGGGACCCTAACTATGGCTACACCTTC.

This clonotype has a count of ten or more. V gene TRBV11-3 combines with J gene TRBJ1-1; D unresolved. The germline V gene has CDR1 SGHNT and CDR2 YENEEA. There are 13 residues in the CDR3. V gave up 4 bases and J gave up 4 bases, with 10 bases separating them. The CDR3 loop reads CASSSYESTEAFF. CDR3 DNA sequence: TGTGCCAGCAGCTCGTATGAATCCACTGAAGCTTTCTTT.

This clonotype was seen a handful of times. V and J are TRBV9 and TRBJ2-1; 15 bases align to TRBD2. This CDR3 has 16 amino acids. V dropped 5 bases and J dropped 6; count of bases not matched to a gene: 6. Germline lookup yields CDR1 SGDLS and CDR2 YYNGEE. Here the CDR3 reads CASSPGTSGGLNEQFF. In DNA, the CDR3 is TGTGCCAGCAGTCCCGGGACTAGCGGGGGGCTCAATGAGCAGTTCTTC.

The chain joins TRBV4-1 to TRBJ2-2; TRBD1 matches 7 bases. Germline V CDR1 and CDR2: MGHRA, YSYEKL. The J segment lost 4 bases and the V segment lost 4 bases, leaving 3 bases of the junction unmatched. The CDR3 covers 14 residues. CDR3 in amino acids: CASSRPGGTGELFF. The CDR3 DNA sequence: TGCGCCAGCAGCCGACCAGGGGGCACCGGGGAGCTGTTTTTT.

At least ten counts were recorded for this clonotype. The chain employs TRBV7-6 and TRBJ2-3; D not certain. V lost 5 bases and J 3 bases, leaving 12 bases between the germline ends. The CDR3 totals 14 residues. The germline gives CDR1 SGHVS, CDR2 FNYEAQ. This chain's CDR3 is CASSPAPGTDTQYF. CDR3 bases: TGTGCCAGCAGCCCGGCGCCCGGGACAGATACGCAGTATTTT.